The T cell receptor (beta chain) described here comes from a study of T cell changes during pregnancy in multiple sclerosis (dated by TCRdb to about 2019). Notes on the research overall: The study examined how the T cell repertoire changed over the course of pregnancy in women with multiple sclerosis.

To prepare the library, the immunoSEQ multiplex PCR assay was applied. Held by TCRdb, this immuneACCESS table contains in-frame sequences only and omits some clones. Under half of the omission traces to an unresolved V gene where checked; the cause of the rest is unknown. Recorded for this sample are tens of thousands of clones; 75% to 90% of them occurred a single time. The top ten clonotypes cover about 3.5% of the sample. Remarks on this clone: Its antigen is unknown. Base-call qualities are not available, and no considerably larger clone is one nucleotide away.

CDR1 and CDR2 (SNHLY, FYNNEI) derive from the germline V gene. Taken from cysteine to phenylalanine, the CDR3 has 13 residues. The entry retains the CDR3 DNA only, 39 bases that are in frame from base 1. At the junction V is shortened by 3 bases and J by 1 base, with 6 bases in between. This receptor was obtained from a female donor in good health, enrolled as a control in a pregnancy study. This sequence uses TRBV2 and TRBJ1-1; a confident D gene designation cannot be given. The source material was CD4+ T cells from peripheral blood mononuclear cells, sampled in the first trimester of pregnancy. The bases read TGTGCCAGCAGTGACCGGGAGAACACTGAAGCTTTCTTT. This is translated as CASSDRENTEAFF.